This paragraph covers one TCR beta chain sequence. Its antigen is not identified. This sample is drawn from a study of T cell clonotyping in hematopoietic cell transplantation. Study results and limitations: Cells were unsorted, so CD4 and CD8 contributions were not separated.

Germline loops: CDR1 SGHDT, CDR2 YYEEEE. The CDR3 covers 17 residues. Trimming took 3 bases from V and 3 from J, leaving 19 bases between them. TCRdb's copy holds only in-frame clones and misses some; the assay was immunoSEQ multiplex PCR. The sample consists of around 17,000 clones, 71% of them appearing once. This TCR derives from a woman in her sixties in good health. Some clones in this sample may be carry-over from other donors' samples. J is TRBJ1-5 and V is TRBV5-6; the D is unclear. The sequencing sample was made of peripheral blood mononuclear cells. The CDR3 loop reads CASSSFRGNLLNQPQHF. The DNA for the CDR3 is TGTGCCAGCAGCTCGTTCCGGGGAAACCTACTCAATCAGCCCCAGCATTTT.